The clone carrying this T cell receptor (beta chain) was seen a handful of times. Its antigen is unidentified. Addition of a universal primer site occurred through template switching, and cDNA carried unique molecular identifiers. TCRdb itself ran the 5' RACE reads through MiXCR, one entry per CDR3 protein. The sample records around 450,000 distinct CDR3 sequences, more than 13% being singletons. The V end was cut by 1 base, the J end by 2 bases, with 6 bases between. Germline values: CDR1 DFQATT, CDR2 SNEGSKA (reference sequence). CDR3 size: 12 residues. The data were taken from a study of identical twins. Study-wide results and limits: Twin pairs' shared out-of-frame alpha sequences were enriched in low generation probability. Conclusions leaned on cross-sectional statistical analysis and did not track the same donors over time.

These same records also appear under a second study, on yellow fever vaccine responses in identical twins.

Sequences were obtained from CD4+ T cells sorted from blood. The source is a woman aged 18-29 years in good health. The rearrangement uses TRBV20-1 and TRBJ2-7; D remains ambiguous. CDR3 nucleotides: TGCAGTGCTAGAGGCAGGACCTACGAGCAGTACTTC. As protein: CSARGRTYEQYF.